This paragraph reports one T cell receptor (beta chain). Its antigen is as yet unknown. The entry originates in a study of cytomegalovirus exposure and HLA in healthy donors. The study's findings and limits: A link between a missense DCLRE1C variant and TCR beta V- and J-gene trimming emerged from a later analysis. Roughly even sequencing depth across donors was the assumption behind the presence/absence analyses.

Amplification used 60 Vbeta primers and 13 Jbeta primers. TCRdb keeps only in-frame clones here, not all; method: immunoSEQ multiplex PCR. The sample consists of roughly 110,000 clones, 77% of them appearing once. This CDR3 is 15 amino acids long. V shed 4 bases, J shed 4 bases, and the junction held 7 bases outside the gene matches. Germline assignment: CDR1 SGHRS and CDR2 YFSETQ. Sequenced input: PBMCs. The chain couples TRBV5-1 to TRBJ1-4; TRBD1 agrees at 7 bases. The sequence was collected from a male donor in good health and CMV-seronegative. The CDR3 DNA follows: TGCGCCAGCAGCCCGGGACAGCGAAGTAATGAAAAACTGTTTTTT. Protein: CASSPGQRSNEKLFF.